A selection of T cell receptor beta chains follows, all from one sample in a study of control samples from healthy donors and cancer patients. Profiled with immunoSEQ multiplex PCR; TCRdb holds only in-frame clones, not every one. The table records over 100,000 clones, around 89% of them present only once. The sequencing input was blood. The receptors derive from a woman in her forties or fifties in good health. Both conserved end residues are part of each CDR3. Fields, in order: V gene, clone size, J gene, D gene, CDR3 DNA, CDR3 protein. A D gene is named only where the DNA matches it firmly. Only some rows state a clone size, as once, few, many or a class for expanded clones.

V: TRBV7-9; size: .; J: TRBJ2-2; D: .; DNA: TGTGCCAGCAGCTTAGGCTCGACTTCCACCGGGGAGCTGTTTTTT; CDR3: CASSLGSTSTGELFF
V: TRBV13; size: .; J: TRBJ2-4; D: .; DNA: TGTGCCAGCAGCTTAGTCAGGGAAGCCAAAAACATTCAGTACTTC; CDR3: CASSLVREAKNIQYF
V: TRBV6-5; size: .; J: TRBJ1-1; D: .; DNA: TGTGCCAGCAGCTCCGGGTGGATAAAGAACACTGAAGCTTTCTTT; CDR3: CASSSGWIKNTEAFF
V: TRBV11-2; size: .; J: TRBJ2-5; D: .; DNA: TGTGCCAGCAGCTTCGATGGCGGGACCCAGTACTTC; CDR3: CASSFDGGTQYF
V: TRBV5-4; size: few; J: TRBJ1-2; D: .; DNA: TGTGCCAGCAGCTTGGGTGGTCGGGGTGATGGCACCTTC; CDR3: CASSLGGRGDGTF
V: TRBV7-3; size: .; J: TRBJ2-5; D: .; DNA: TGTGCCAGCAGCTTACAACGATTTGAAGAGACCCAGTACTTC; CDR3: CASSLQRFEETQYF
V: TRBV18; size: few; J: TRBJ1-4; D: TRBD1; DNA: TGTGCCAGCTCAATAGGACAGGGGGCGGAAAAACTGTTTTTT; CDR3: CASSIGQGAEKLFF
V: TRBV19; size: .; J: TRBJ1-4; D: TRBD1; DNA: TGTGCCAGTAGCCCGGACAGGGGAGTTGAAAAACTGTTTTTT; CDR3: CASSPDRGVEKLFF
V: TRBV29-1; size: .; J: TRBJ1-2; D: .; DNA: TGCAGCGTTGTTGGTCAGGGCCCTCCCTATGGCTACACCTTC; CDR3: CSVVGQGPPYGYTF
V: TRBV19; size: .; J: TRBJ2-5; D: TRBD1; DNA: TGTGCCAGTAATAGGGGGCTTGGAGAGACCCAGTACTTC; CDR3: CASNRGLGETQYF
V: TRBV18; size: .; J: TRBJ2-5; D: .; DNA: TGTGCCAGCTCACCATTAAGGACTGATGAAGAGACCCAGTACTTC; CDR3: CASSPLRTDEETQYF
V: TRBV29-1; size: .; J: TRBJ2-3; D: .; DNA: TGCAGCGTCCCTAGGGCAGATACGCAGTATTTT; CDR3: CSVPRADTQYF
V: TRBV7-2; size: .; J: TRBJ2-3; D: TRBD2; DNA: TGTGCCAGCACCACTAGCGGGGTGAGCACAGATACGCAGTATTTT; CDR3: CASTTSGVSTDTQYF
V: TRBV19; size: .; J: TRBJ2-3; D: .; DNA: TGTGCCAGTAGGGACAGTTCCACAGATACGCAGTATTTT; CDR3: CASRDSSTDTQYF
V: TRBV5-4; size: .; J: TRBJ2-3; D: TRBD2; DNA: TGTGCCAGCAGCCATAGCGGGACCCGCACAGATACGCAGTATTTT; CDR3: CASSHSGTRTDTQYF
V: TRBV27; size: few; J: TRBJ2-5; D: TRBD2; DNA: TGTGCCAGCAGTTTTTTCTTTAGCGGGAGCCCCGGGGAGACCCAGTACTTC; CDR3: CASSFFFSGSPGETQYF
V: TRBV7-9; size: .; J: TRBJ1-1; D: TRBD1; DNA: TGTGCCAGCAGCTCCGGTCCCGGGACAGGGGGCGCAAGGACTGAAGCTTTCTTT; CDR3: CASSSGPGTGGARTEAFF
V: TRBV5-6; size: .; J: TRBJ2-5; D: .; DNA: TGTGCCAGCAGTATGGATAGGGGGCAAGAGACCCAGTACTTC; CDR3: CASSMDRGQETQYF